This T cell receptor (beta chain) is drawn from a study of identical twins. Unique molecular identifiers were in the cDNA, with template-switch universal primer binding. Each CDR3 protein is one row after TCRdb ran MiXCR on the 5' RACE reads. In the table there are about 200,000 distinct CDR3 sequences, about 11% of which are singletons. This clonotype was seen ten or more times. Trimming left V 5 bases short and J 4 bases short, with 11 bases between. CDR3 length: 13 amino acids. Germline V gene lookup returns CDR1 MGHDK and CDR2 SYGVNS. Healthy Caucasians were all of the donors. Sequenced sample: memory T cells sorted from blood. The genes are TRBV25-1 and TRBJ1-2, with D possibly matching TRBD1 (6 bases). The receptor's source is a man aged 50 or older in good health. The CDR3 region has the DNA TGTGCCAGCAGTATAGGGGGGAGCTATGGCTACACCTTC. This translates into CASSIGGSYGYTF.